This T cell receptor beta chain was sequenced for a study of early T cells in non-severe SARS-CoV-2 infection. In this sample, this clonotype turned up many times. TCRdb re-derived calls from the 5' RACE reads in MiXCR, one entry per CDR3 protein. The table has tens of thousands of distinct CDR3 sequences, about 12% seen once. Germline CDR1 SGHTA, CDR2 FQGTGA. The V and J ends lost 4 bases and 0 bases, in that order; junction bases with no gene match: 12. The CDR3 runs to 18 residues. Sequencing used whole blood. The chain recombines TRBV7-3 with TRBJ2-3, with 8 bases lining up with TRBD2. The clonotype was recovered from an adult who was a healthcare worker with PCR-confirmed SARS-CoV-2 infection or an uninfected control (not recorded which). CDR3 loop: CASSSPQELAESTDTQYF. CDR3 nucleotide sequence: TGTGCCAGCAGCTCCCCCCAGGAACTAGCGGAAAGCACAGATACGCAGTATTTT. Variable domain in full (rest from reference TRBV7-3 and TRBJ2-3): GAGVSQTPSNKVTEKGKYVELRCDPISGHTALYWYRQSLGQGPEFLIYFQGTGAADDSGLPNDRFFAVRPEGSVSTLKIQRTERGDSAVYLCASSSPQELAESTDTQYFGPGTRLTVL.